This TCR beta chain was sequenced in a study of T-cell reconstitution after alpha-beta-depleted transplantation in children. The length of the CDR3 is 19 residues. Trimming cost V 0 bases and J 2 bases; bases outside gene matches: 15. Per germline, CDR1 SGHRS and CDR2 YFSETQ. This clonotype was detected ten times or more. Library preparation (for TCRbeta) was performed with unique molecular identifiers. Each CDR3 protein gets one entry after TCRdb re-called the PCR reads with MiXCR. The sample consists of a few hundred thousand distinct CDR3 sequences, 10% to 15% of them appearing once. This specimen consisted of PBMCs, obtained from the stem cell graft. The gene calls are TRBV5-1 and TRBJ2-5; TRBD2 aligns across 8 bases. The sequence was obtained from a human donor who donated a stem cell graft to a child with Fanconi anemia. The CDR3 DNA is TGCGCCAGCAGCTTGGCTAGCAGCGGGGGCCCCCCAGGGCAAGAGACCCAGTACTTC. Its protein product is CASSLASSGGPPGQETQYF.